One sample yielded the 27 T cell receptor beta chains listed below, sequenced in a study of OX40 agonist ivuxolimab in advanced cancers. The assay was immunoSEQ multiplex PCR, and TCRdb's table has in-frame clones only and misses some. The sample lists tens of thousands of clones, more than 85% occurring once. Sequencing was performed on CD4+ or CD8+ T cells sorted from blood, taken in a trial of the OX40 agonist ivuxolimab. All receptors derive from an adult with an advanced solid tumor such as melanoma, head and neck, liver or kidney cancer.

This sequence joins TRBV28 and TRBJ2-3; 9 bases map to TRBD2. CDR3 size: 16 residues. V dropped 5 bases and J dropped 2; count of bases not matched to a gene: 8. Germline V gene sequence: CDR1 MDHEN, CDR2 SYDVKM. The chain's CDR3 is CASSPRTSVLTDTQYF. CDR3 nucleotides: TGTGCCAGCAGTCCGCGGACTAGCGTACTCACAGATACGCAGTATTTT.

The V and J genes are TRBV7-8 and TRBJ2-5; 7 bases align to TRBD2. Germline V gene data show CDR1 as SGHVS and CDR2 as FQNEAQ. The CDR3 is 18 amino acids. The V gene end was trimmed by 4 bases and the J gene end by 3 bases; junction bases not matched to a gene: 17. The CDR3 bases are TGTGCCAGCAGCTCCGACCCGACCCTAGCGGCCGTAAAAGAGACCCAGTACTTC. It translates to CASSSDPTLAAVKETQYF.

The V and J genes are TRBV9 and TRBJ2-7; TRBD1 aligns across 7 bases. This CDR3 has 14 residues. V shed 3 bases, J shed 2 bases, and the junction held 5 bases outside the gene matches. Germline V gene lookup returns CDR1 SGDLS and CDR2 YYNGEE. The CDR3 bases are TGTGCCAGCAGCGCCGGGACAGTACCCTACGAGCAGTACTTC. Its protein product is CASSAGTVPYEQYF.

The chain employs TRBV30 and TRBJ2-2, with TRBD2 matching over 8 bases. The trim removed 0 bases at V and 10 bases at J, leaving 7 bases unmatched. The germline CDR1 and CDR2 sequences are GTSNPN and SVGIG (reference sequence). This CDR3 has 14 amino acids. The CDR3 DNA sequence: TGTGCCTGGAGTGTACAAGTTAGCGGGAAGGAGCTGTTTTTT. This encodes CAWSVQVSGKELFF.

The chain links TRBV2 to TRBJ2-4; D ambiguous. Germline V gene sequence: CDR1 SNHLY, CDR2 FYNNEI. This CDR3 is 13 amino acids long. V was pared by 3 bases and J by 5 bases, with 8 bases between. CDR3 nucleotide sequence: TGTGCCAGCAGTGACGCCGGAGAAAACATTCAGTACTTC. Translating it yields CASSDAGENIQYF.

This chain connects TRBV5-4 to TRBJ1-1; possibly TRBD1 for D (6 bases). The length of the CDR3 is 15 residues. CDR1 is SGHNT, CDR2 YYREEE, per germline (reference sequence). The V end lost 4 bases, the J end lost 3 bases, and 16 bases lay between the germline ends. The CDR3 region has the DNA TGTGCCAGCAGCGGACCAACAGGGCCCTACACTGAAGCTTTCTTT. Its translation is CASSGPTGPYTEAFF.

CDR3: CASSLGGQTEAFF. CDR3 DNA sequence: TGTGCCAGCAGCTTAGGGGGACAAACCGAAGCTTTCTTT. This chain links TRBV7-9 with TRBJ1-1, with a weak D call TRBD1 (6 bases). Germline V gene sequence: CDR1 SEHNR, CDR2 FQNEAQ (reference sequence). The CDR3 contains 13 residues. Trimming removed 1 base at V and 8 bases at J, with 11 bases between.

This clone was counted a single time. CDR3 region: CAWSGLHEFSNMYEQYF. CDR3 nucleotides: TGTGCCTGGAGTGGCCTCCATGAATTCTCCAACATGTACGAGCAGTACTTC. The chain joins TRBV30 to TRBJ2-7, with D hard to call. Germline V gene data show CDR1 as GTSNPN and CDR2 as SVGIG (reference sequence). Trimming left V 1 base short and J 4 bases short, with 23 bases between. The CDR3 length is 17 residues.

The rearrangement uses TRBV19 and TRBJ1-1; 7 bases are shared with TRBD1. Per germline, CDR1 LNHDA and CDR2 SQIVND (reference sequence). Trimming at V came to 4 bases and at J to 3 bases, leaving 5 bases not matched to a gene. CDR3 length equals 14 residues. The CDR3 is CASSTYRGDTEAFF. The CDR3 bases are TGTGCCAGTAGTACTTACAGGGGAGACACTGAAGCTTTCTTT.

V is TRBV5-4 and J is TRBJ2-7, with 8 bases matching TRBD1. The ends lost 6 bases at V and 3 bases at J; junction bases unmatched: 11. The CDR3 covers 15 residues. Germline CDR1 and CDR2: SGHNT and YYREEE (reference sequence). CDR3 DNA: TGTGCCAGCACCGCTGAGACGGGACAGGTCTACGAGCAGTACTTC. It is translated as CASTAETGQVYEQYF.

A few counts support this clone. The gene calls are TRBV5-8 and TRBJ1-5; 7 bases are shared with TRBD1. Germline-derived CDR1 and CDR2 are SGHTS and YDEGEE. V lost 4 bases, J lost 4 bases, and 5 bases stayed unmatched. This CDR3 contains 14 residues. This CDR3 reads CASSTGQRNQPQHF. Written as DNA, the CDR3 is TGTGCCAGCAGCACGGGACAGAGGAATCAGCCCCAGCATTTT. Variable domain in full (rest from reference TRBV5-8 and TRBJ1-5): EAGVTQSPTHLIKTRGQQATLRCSPISGHTSVYWYQQALGLGLQFLLWYDEGEERNRGNFPPRFSGRQFPNYSSELNVNALELEDSALYLCASSTGQRNQPQHFGDGTRLSIL.

This clone was detected once. The chain uses TRBV5-1 and TRBJ1-4, with D maybe TRBD1 (6 bases). Germline V gives CDR1 SGHRS, CDR2 YFSETQ. CDR3 length: 13 residues. The ends were cut back, 2 bases at V and 4 bases at J, with 6 bases in the middle. The CDR3 nucleotides are TGCGCCAGCAGCTTACAGGGTAATGAAAAACTGTTTTTT. This gives the protein CASSLQGNEKLFF.

This clone was picked up one time. The rearrangement links TRBV6-5 to TRBJ2-2; D tentatively fits TRBD1 or TRBD2 (5 bases each). The germline CDR1 and CDR2 sequences are MNHEY and SVGAGI. The CDR3 contains 12 residues. Trimming took off 6 bases at V and 6 bases at J, with 8 bases between the two ends. CDR3 loop: CASSWGPGELFF. In DNA form, the CDR3 reads TGTGCCAGCAGCTGGGGACCCGGGGAGCTGTTTTTT.

The V call is TRBV5-1, the J call TRBJ2-5, with 10 bases matching TRBD2. Per germline, CDR1 SGHRS and CDR2 YFSETQ. The CDR3 has 15 residues. J was trimmed by 1 base and V by 5 bases; bases with no gene match: 5. The CDR3 loop is CASSRTSGTQETQYF. In nucleotides, the CDR3 is TGCGCCAGCAGTCGTACTAGCGGGACCCAAGAGACCCAGTACTTC.

The chain recombines TRBV7-9 with TRBJ2-2, with D tentatively TRBD2 (6 bases). The CDR3 totals 17 residues. Per the germline V gene, CDR1 is SEHNR and CDR2 is FQNEAQ (reference sequence). Trimming took 8 bases from V and 5 from J, leaving 24 bases between them. The CDR3 DNA reads as TGTGCCAGCCGCGTTTTTGATGCTTTGGGGAGGACCGGGGAGCTGTTTTTT. This sequence encodes CASRVFDALGRTGELFF.

V and J are TRBV5-4 and TRBJ2-7, with D possibly being TRBD1 (8 bases). V lost 4 bases and J 1 base, leaving 12 bases between the germline ends. This CDR3 has 14 amino acids. Germline loops: CDR1 SGHNT, CDR2 YYREEE (reference sequence). In nucleotides, the CDR3 is TGTGCCAGCAGCATACAGGGGGGGTCCTACGAGCAGTACTTC. It yields the protein CASSIQGGSYEQYF.

This chain joins TRBV6-5 and TRBJ1-3; tentative D call: TRBD1 (6 bases). V lost 5 bases and J 1 base, leaving 6 bases between the germline ends. Germline V lookup: CDR1 MNHEY, CDR2 SVGAGI. The CDR3 contains 13 residues. Here the CDR3 DNA reads TGTGCCAGCAGTACAGGGTCTGGAAACACCATATATTTT. Protein product: CASSTGSGNTIYF.

The chain's CDR3 is CASSLVRTSGLAQRNEQFF. The DNA for the CDR3 is TGTGCCAGCAGCTTAGTTAGGACGTCGGGACTAGCCCAGAGAAATGAGCAGTTCTTC. This chain links TRBV7-2 with TRBJ2-1; 9 nucleotides agree with TRBD2. CDR3 length: 19 residues. Per the germline V gene, CDR1 is SGHTA and CDR2 is FQGNSA. The V and J ends lost 1 base and 7 bases, in that order; junction bases with no gene match: 17.

The CDR3 nucleotides read TGTGCCAGCAGTTTGACCGGGTCCCCCTGGGGAGAGACCCAGTACTTC. This translates into CASSLTGSPWGETQYF. V usage is TRBV27 and J usage is TRBJ2-5, with no clear D. CDR3 length equals 16 residues. Germline lookup yields CDR1 MNHEY and CDR2 SMNVEV (reference sequence). V lost 3 bases to trimming and J lost 4 bases, with 18 bases between them.

V gene TRBV9 combines with J gene TRBJ2-1; TRBD2 is a possible D gene (6 bases). The V gene's germline CDR1 is SGDLS and CDR2 YYNGEE. Deletions cut 2 bases from V and 5 bases from J, with 11 bases between. This CDR3 comprises 14 residues. This chain's CDR3 is CASSVPGADNEQFF. The CDR3 DNA reads as TGTGCCAGCAGCGTCCCGGGAGCTGACAATGAGCAGTTCTTC.

V usage is TRBV4-3 and J usage is TRBJ1-2; TRBD1 agrees at 7 bases. The junction had 5 bases not matched to a gene; V was cut back by 3 bases and J by 4 bases. CDR1 and CDR2 (germline): LGHNA, YSLEER. The CDR3 spans 14 residues. CDR3 nucleotides: TGCGCCAGCAGCCACGCCACAGGGGCCTATGGCTACACCTTC. It codes for CASSHATGAYGYTF.

The rearrangement uses TRBV5-4 and TRBJ2-1; 11 positions match TRBD2. Trimming at V came to 4 bases and at J to 9 bases, leaving 9 bases not matched to a gene. CDR3 length equals 15 residues. CDR1 SGHNT and CDR2 YYREEE come from the germline V gene (reference sequence). In DNA, the CDR3 is TGTGCCAGCAGCGTTCTAGCGGGAGGCGATAGTGAGCAGTTCTTC. Protein: CASSVLAGGDSEQFF.

The genes are TRBV6-5 and TRBJ1-1; no reliable D call. V lost 2 bases to trimming and J lost 4 bases, with 17 bases between them. This CDR3 region has 16 residues. Germline CDR1 is MNHEY and CDR2 is SVGAGI. The CDR3 coding sequence is TGTGCCAGCAGTTACAGAATCCCCGAATCGGGCACTGAAGCTTTCTTT. Translation gives CASSYRIPESGTEAFF.

The chain combines TRBV27 with TRBJ2-7; D unresolved. The germline V gene has CDR1 MNHEY and CDR2 SMNVEV (reference sequence). The germline V and J ends were trimmed by 5 bases and 4 bases, with 9 bases remaining between them. The CDR3 runs to 12 residues. The CDR3, as DNA: TGTGCCAGCAGTCCTCTGGGGTACGAGCAGTACTTC. Translation gives CASSPLGYEQYF.

The rearrangement links TRBV19 to TRBJ2-7, with TRBD1 matching over 7 bases. Germline assignment: CDR1 LNHDA and CDR2 SQIVND (reference sequence). The V gene end was trimmed by 2 bases and the J gene end by 4 bases; junction bases not matched to a gene: 5. This CDR3 has 14 residues. DNA of the CDR3: TGTGCCAGTAGTATATCTGGGACAGCTTACGAGCAGTACTTC. It codes for CASSISGTAYEQYF.

This sequence joins TRBV2 and TRBJ2-3; the match to TRBD1 covers 7 bases. In germline, CDR1 is SNHLY, CDR2 FYNNEI. J gave up 6 bases and V 6 bases, and 12 bases lay outside the gene matches. This CDR3 comprises 15 residues. CDR3 sequence reads: CASSYPGQMKDTQYF. In nucleotides, the CDR3 is TGTGCCAGCAGCTATCCGGGACAGATGAAGGATACGCAGTATTTT.

A few counts support this clone. This chain links TRBV10-1 with TRBJ2-1; 12 nucleotides agree with TRBD2. Germline V gene lookup returns CDR1 WNHNN and CDR2 SYGVQD (reference sequence). The length of the CDR3 is 20 residues. V was clipped by 3 bases and J by 5 bases; unmatched bases: 17. CDR3 in DNA: TGCGCCAGCAGTGAAATCTCTCCAGGGATGCTAGCGGGAGGGCACAATGAGCAGTTCTTC. Protein: CASSEISPGMLAGGHNEQFF.